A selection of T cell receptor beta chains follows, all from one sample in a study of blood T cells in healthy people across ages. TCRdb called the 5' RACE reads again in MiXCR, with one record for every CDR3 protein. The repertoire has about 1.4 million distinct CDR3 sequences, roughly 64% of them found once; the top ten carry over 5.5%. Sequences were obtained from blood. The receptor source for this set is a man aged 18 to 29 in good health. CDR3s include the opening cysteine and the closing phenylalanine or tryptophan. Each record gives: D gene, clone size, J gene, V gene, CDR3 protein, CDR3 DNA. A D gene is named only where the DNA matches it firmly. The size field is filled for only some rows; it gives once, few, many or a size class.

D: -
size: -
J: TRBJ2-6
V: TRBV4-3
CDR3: CASSQVVGGLGANVLTF
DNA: TGCGCCAGCAGCCAAGTAGTAGGGGGGCTCGGGGCCAACGTCCTGACTTTC

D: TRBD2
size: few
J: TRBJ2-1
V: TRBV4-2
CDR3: CASSQEMGLAGVEQFF
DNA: TGTGCCAGCAGCCAAGAAATGGGACTAGCGGGAGTTGAGCAGTTCTTC

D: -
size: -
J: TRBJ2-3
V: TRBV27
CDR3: CASSLSAAHSTDTQYF
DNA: TGTGCCAGCAGTTTATCGGCGGCTCATAGCACAGATACGCAGTATTTT

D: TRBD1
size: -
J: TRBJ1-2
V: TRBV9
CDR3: CASSVDRGRYGYTF
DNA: TGTGCCAGCAGCGTAGACAGGGGACGATACGGCTACACCTTC

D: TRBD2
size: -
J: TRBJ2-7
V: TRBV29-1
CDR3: CSAGGASGDPYEQYF
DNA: TGCAGCGCCGGGGGGGCTAGCGGGGATCCCTACGAGCAGTACTTC

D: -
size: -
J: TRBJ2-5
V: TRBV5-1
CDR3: CASRGDPRETQYF
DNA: TGCGCCAGCCGCGGTGATCCAAGGGAGACCCAGTACTTC

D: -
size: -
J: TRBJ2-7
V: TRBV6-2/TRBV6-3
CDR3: CASSYGRIREQYF
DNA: TGTGCCAGCAGTTACGGTAGAATCAGGGAGCAGTACTTC

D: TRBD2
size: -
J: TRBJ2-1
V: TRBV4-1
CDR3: CASSLGLAGGLYEQFF
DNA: TGCGCCAGCAGCCTAGGACTAGCGGGGGGTCTGTATGAGCAGTTCTTC

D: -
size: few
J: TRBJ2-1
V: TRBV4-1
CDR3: CASSQELTEQFF
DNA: TGCGCCAGCAGCCAAGAGCTAACTGAGCAGTTCTTC

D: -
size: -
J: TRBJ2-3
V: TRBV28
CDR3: CASSTRDARTDTQYF
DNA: TGTGCCAGCAGTACCCGGGACGCCCGCACAGATACGCAGTATTTT

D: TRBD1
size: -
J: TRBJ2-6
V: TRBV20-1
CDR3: CSARGAKIISDRAFSGANVLTF
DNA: TGCAGTGCTAGAGGCGCAAAGATCATTTCGGACAGGGCTTTCTCTGGGGCCAACGTCCTGACTTTC

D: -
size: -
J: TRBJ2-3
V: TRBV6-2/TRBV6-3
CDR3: CASSYSGLLDTQSF
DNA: TGTGCCAGCAGTTACTCGGGGCTCCTAGATACGCAGTCTTTT

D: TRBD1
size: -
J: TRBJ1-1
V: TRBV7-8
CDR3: CASSAYGPQGDEAFF
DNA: TGTGCCAGCAGCGCTTATGGTCCCCAGGGGGATGAAGCTTTCTTT

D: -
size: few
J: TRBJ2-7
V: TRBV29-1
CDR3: CSVAEPDHSYEQYF
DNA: TGCAGCGTTGCCGAGCCCGACCACTCCTACGAGCAGTACTTC

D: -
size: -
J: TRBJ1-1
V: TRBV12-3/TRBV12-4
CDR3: CASSPSGRINTEAFF
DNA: TGTGCCAGCAGCCCCTCGGGACGGATAAACACTGAAGCTTTCTTT

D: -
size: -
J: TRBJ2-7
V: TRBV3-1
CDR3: CASSQVSDSSYGQYF
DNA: TGTGCCAGCAGCCAAGTGAGCGACAGCTCCTACGGGCAGTACTTC

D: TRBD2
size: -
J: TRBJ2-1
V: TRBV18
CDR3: CASSLTSPLAGGLNEQFF
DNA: TGTGCCAGCTCACTAACCAGCCCCTTAGCGGGGGGGCTCAATGAGCAGTTCTTC

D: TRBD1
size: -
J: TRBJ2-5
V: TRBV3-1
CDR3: CASSQGTGDGETQYF
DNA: TGTGCCAGCAGCCAAGGGACAGGGGACGGAGAGACCCAGTACTTC

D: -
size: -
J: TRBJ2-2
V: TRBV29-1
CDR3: CSVENRMNTGELFF
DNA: TGCAGCGTTGAGAACCGGATGAACACCGGGGAGCTGTTTTTT

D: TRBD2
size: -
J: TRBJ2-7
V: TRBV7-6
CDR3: CASSFSSGDYEQYF
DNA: TGTGCCAGCAGCTTCTCTAGCGGGGACTACGAGCAGTACTTC

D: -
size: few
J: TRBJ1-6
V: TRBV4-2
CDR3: CASSQVTDSPLHF
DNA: TGTGCCAGCAGCCAAGTGACAGATTCACCCCTCCACTTT

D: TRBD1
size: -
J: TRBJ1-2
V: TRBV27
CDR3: CASRIQGDYGYTF
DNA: TGTGCCAGCAGAATTCAGGGGGATTATGGCTACACCTTC

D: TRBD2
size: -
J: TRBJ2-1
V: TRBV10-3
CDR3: CATMGTSLGDNEQFF
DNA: TGTGCCACCATGGGGACTAGCTTGGGGGACAATGAGCAGTTCTTC

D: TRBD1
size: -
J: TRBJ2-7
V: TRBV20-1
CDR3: CSANGDSSYEQYF
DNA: TGCAGTGCGAATGGGGACAGCTCCTACGAGCAGTACTTC

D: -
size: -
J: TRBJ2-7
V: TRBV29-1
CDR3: CSVGGRASSYEQYF
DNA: TGCAGCGTGGGGGGACGAGCCAGCTCCTACGAGCAGTACTTC

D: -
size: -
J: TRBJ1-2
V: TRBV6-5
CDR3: CASSYALGPPRGYTF
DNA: TGTGCCAGCAGTTACGCTCTGGGACCGCCACGCGGCTACACCTTC

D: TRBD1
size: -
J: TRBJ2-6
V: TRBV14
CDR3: CASSHSLGQGAPGANVLTF
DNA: TGTGCCAGCAGCCATAGTTTGGGACAGGGGGCGCCTGGGGCCAACGTCCTGACTTTC

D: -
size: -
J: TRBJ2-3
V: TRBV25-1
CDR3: CASSDSAFLSTDTQYF
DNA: TGTGCCAGCAGTGACTCCGCCTTCCTAAGCACAGATACGCAGTATTTT

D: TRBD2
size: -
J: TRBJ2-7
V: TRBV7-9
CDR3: CASSPSGRFEQYF
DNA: TGTGCCAGCAGCCCTAGCGGGAGATTCGAGCAGTACTTC

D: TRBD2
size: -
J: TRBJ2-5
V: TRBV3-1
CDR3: CASSQDWTSETQYF
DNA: TGTGCCAGCAGCCAAGATTGGACTAGCGAGACCCAGTACTTC

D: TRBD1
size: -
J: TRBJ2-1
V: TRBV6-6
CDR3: CASSFPPQGAREQFF
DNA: TGTGCCAGCAGTTTCCCCCCACAGGGGGCGAGAGAGCAGTTCTTC

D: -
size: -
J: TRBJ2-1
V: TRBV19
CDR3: CASSIVPGLGEQFF
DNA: TGTGCCAGTAGTATAGTCCCGGGTCTAGGTGAGCAGTTCTTC

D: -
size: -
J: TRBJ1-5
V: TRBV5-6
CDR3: CASSRPGNQPQHF
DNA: TGTGCCAGCAGCCGACCAGGGAATCAGCCCCAGCATTTT

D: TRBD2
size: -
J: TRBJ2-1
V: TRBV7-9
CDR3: CASSLGGIAGSAEQFF
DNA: TGTGCCAGCAGCTTAGGGGGGATAGCGGGATCGGCTGAGCAGTTCTTC

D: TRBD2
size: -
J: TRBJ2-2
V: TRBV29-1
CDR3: CSVGTSGGSNTGELFF
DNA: TGCAGCGTTGGTACTAGCGGGGGGTCGAACACCGGGGAGCTGTTTTTT

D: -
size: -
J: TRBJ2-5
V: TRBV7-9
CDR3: CASSNLGETQYF
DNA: TGTGCTAGCAGCAACCTTGGGGAGACCCAGTACTTC